This T cell receptor (beta chain) comes out of a study of PD-1 blockade in classical Hodgkin lymphoma. As to this clone: Its antigen is unknown.

Between the trimmed V and J ends, which lost 3 bases and 3 bases, there was a span of 11 bases. The CDR3 is made up of 14 amino acids. Germline V gene sequence: CDR1 MDHEN, CDR2 SYDVKM. Produced via immunoSEQ multiplex PCR; TCRdb's table is partial and in-frame only. The table has tens of thousands of clones, 80% to 90% seen once. Each and every patient relapsed after autologous stem cell transplantation, and patients got differing brentuximab vedotin exposure. Relapsed/refractory classical Hodgkin lymphoma patients had complete, partial or progressive responses. Study results and limitations: Before treatment, complete responders showed about the same diversity as newly diagnosed patients. TCR diversity at baseline was reported to be reduced in newly diagnosed patients relative to healthy donors.

The sequence derives from a human donor with classical Hodgkin lymphoma. Sequences were derived from peripheral blood mononuclear cells (PBMCs), sampled at baseline. This sequence joins TRBV28 and TRBJ1-2; D unclear. Here the CDR3 DNA reads TGTGCCAGCAGTTTTGGGCAGACGTACTATGGCTACACCTTC. It translates to CASSFGQTYYGYTF.